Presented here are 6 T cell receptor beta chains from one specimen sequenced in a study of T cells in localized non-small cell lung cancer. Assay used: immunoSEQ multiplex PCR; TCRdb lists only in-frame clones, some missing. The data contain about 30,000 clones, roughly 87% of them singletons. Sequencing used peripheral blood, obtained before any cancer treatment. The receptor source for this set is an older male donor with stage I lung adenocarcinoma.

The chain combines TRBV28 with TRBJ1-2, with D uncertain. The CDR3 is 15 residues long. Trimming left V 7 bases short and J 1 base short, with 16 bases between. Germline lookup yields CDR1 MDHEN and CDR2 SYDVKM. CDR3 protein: CASTGGGSLNYGYTF. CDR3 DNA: TGTGCCAGCACCGGAGGTGGCTCGCTTAACTATGGCTACACCTTC.

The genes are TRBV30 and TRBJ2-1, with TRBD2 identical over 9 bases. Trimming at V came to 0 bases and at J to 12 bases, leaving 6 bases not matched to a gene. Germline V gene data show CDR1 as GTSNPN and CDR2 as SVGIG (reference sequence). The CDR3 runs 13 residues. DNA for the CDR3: TGTGCCTGGAGTGTATACCAAGCGGGGGGGCAGTTCTTC. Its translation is CAWSVYQAGGQFF.

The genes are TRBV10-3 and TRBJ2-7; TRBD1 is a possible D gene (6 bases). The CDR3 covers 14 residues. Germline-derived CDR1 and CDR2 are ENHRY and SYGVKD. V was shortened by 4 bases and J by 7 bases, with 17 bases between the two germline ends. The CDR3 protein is CAISARDIPQEQYF. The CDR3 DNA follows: TGTGCCATCAGTGCAAGGGACATTCCTCAAGAGCAGTACTTC.

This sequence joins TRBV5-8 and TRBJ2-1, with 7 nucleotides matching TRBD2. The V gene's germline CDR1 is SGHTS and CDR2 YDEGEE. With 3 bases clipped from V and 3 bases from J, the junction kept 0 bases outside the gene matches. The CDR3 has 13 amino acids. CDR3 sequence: CASSWDYYNEQFF. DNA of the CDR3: TGTGCCAGCAGCTGGGACTACTACAATGAGCAGTTCTTC.

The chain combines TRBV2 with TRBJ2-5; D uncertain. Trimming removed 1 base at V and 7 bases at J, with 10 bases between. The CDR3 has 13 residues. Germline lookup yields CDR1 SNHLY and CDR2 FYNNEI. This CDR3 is CASSEGNLGTQYF. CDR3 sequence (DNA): TGTGCCAGCAGTGAAGGGAATTTGGGGACCCAGTACTTC.

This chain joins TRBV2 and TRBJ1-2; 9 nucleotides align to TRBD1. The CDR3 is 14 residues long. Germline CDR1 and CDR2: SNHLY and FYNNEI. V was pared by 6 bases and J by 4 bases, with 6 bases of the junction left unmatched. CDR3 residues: CASSAQGARYGYTF. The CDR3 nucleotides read TGTGCCAGCAGCGCACAGGGGGCTCGCTATGGCTACACCTTC.